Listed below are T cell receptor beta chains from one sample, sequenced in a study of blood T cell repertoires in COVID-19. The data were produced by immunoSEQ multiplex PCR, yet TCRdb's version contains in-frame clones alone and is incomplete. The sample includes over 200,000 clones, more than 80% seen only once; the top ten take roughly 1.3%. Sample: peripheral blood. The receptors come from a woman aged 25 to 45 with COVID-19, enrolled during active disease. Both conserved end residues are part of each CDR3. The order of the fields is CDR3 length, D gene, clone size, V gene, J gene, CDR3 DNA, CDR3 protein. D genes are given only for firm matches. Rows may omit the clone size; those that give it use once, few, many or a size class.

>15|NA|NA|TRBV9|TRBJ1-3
TGTGCCAGCAGCGTAGACCCCGGGACAGGAAACACCATATATTTT
CASSVDPGTGNTIYF
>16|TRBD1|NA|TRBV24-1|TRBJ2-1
TGTGCCACCAGTGATTTAGGACAGGGGGCCTACAATGAGCAGTTCTTC
CATSDLGQGAYNEQFF
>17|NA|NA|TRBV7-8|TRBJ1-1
TGTGCCAGCAGCTTAGCGATGGCGGGAGGGATGAACACTGAAGCTTTCTTT
CASSLAMAGGMNTEAFF
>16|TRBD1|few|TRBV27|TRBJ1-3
TGTGCCAGCAGGCGAACAGGGGTCTCCTCTGGAAACACCATATATTTT
CASRRTGVSSGNTIYF
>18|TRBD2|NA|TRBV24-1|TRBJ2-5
TGTGCCACCAGTGACAGGACTAGCGGGGGACTGGGACTAGAAACCCAGTACTTC
CATSDRTSGGLGLETQYF
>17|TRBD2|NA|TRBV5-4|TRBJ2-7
TGTGCCAGCAGCTTGGTTCATGGCGGGGGGTCCTCCTACGAGCAGTACTTC
CASSLVHGGGSSYEQYF
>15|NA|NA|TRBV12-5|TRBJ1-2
TGTGCTAGTGGTTCCTGGGACCTCAAGGGGGATGGCCACACCTTC
CASGSWDLKGDGHTF
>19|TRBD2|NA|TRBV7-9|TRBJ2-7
TGTGCCAGCAGCTTAGAAGGGGTAGGCGGGGGAAAGTCTCCTTACGAGCAGTACTTC
CASSLEGVGGGKSPYEQYF
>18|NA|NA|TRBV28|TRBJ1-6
TGTGCCAGCAGTTTATCCCTAACTTCTAGCTCCTATAATTCACCCCTCCACTTT
CASSLSLTSSSYNSPLHF
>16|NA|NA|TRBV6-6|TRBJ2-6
TGTGCCAGCAGTTACGCGCAGGCCTCTGGGGCCAACGTCCTGACTTTC
CASSYAQASGANVLTF
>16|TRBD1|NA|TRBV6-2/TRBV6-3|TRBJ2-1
TGTGCCAGCAGTTACTCGGACAGGGGCGACTACAATGAGCAGTTCTTC
CASSYSDRGDYNEQFF
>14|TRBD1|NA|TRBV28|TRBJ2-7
TGTGCCAGCAACCGGGACAGGGGAGGCGTCGAGCAGTACTTC
CASNRDRGGVEQYF
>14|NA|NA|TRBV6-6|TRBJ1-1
TGTGCCAGCAGGTACTCTGAGCTGAACACTGAAGCTTTCTTT
CASRYSELNTEAFF
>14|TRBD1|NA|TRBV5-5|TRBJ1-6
TGTGCCAGCAGCTTGACGACAGGGGGTTCACCCCTCCACTTT
CASSLTTGGSPLHF
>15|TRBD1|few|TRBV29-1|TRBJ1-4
TGCAGCGTTATAAGGGTCGGACAGGGACGTGAAAAACTGTTTTTT
CSVIRVGQGREKLFF
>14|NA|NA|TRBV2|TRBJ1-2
TGTGCCAGCAGTGAAGCGGGACCGGGGGATGGCTACACCTTC
CASSEAGPGDGYTF
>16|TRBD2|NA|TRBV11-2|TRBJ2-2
TGTGCCAGCAGCTTATTCGGGAGGGGGAACACCGGGGAGCTGTTTTTT
CASSLFGRGNTGELFF
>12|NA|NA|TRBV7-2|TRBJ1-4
TGTGCCAGCAGCCGACCAGGGGAAAAACTGTTTTTT
CASSRPGEKLFF
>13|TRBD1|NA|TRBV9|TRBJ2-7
TGTGCCAGCAGCGTTGGACAGGGTGGGGAGCAGTACTTC
CASSVGQGGEQYF
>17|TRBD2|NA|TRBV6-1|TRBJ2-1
TGTGCCAGCAGTGAAAGCAGGACTAGCGGGGGTGTTGATGAGCAGTTCTTC
CASSESRTSGGVDEQFF
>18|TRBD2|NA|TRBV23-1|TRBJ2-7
TGCGCCAGCAGTCAGGGGACGCCGACTAGCGGGAGCTACGACGAGCAGTACTTC
CASSQGTPTSGSYDEQYF
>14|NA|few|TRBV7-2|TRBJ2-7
TGTGCCAGCAGCCTAGACGGGGTCTCCTACGAGCAGTACTTC
CASSLDGVSYEQYF
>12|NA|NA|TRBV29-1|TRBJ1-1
TGCAGCCCCCGGGACTGGAACACTGAAGCTTTCTTT
CSPRDWNTEAFF
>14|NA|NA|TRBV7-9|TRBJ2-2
TGTGCCAGCAGCTTAGTCCGTTACACCGGGGAGCTGTTTTTT
CASSLVRYTGELFF
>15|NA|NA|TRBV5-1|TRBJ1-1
TGCGCCAGCAGCGATACAGGCGTCCCGGGCACTGAAGCTTTCTTT
CASSDTGVPGTEAFF
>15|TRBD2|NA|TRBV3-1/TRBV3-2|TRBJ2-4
TGTGCCAGCAGCCAAGACCGGACTAGCGGGGACATTCAGTACTTC
CASSQDRTSGDIQYF
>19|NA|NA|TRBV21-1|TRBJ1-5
TGTGCCAGCGGGGACGGCGCCGGGACAGGGCCCCATAGCAATCAGCCCCAGCATTTT
CASGDGAGTGPHSNQPQHF
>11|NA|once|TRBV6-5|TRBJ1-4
TGTGCCAGCAGAAGAGCCGAGGAACTGTTTTTT
CASRRAEELFF
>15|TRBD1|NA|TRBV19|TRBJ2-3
TGTGCCAGTAGGCGGACAGGGTCTAGCACAGATACGCAGTATTTT
CASRRTGSSTDTQYF
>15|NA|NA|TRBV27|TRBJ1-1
TGTGCCAGCAGGCTCATGGGCCGAATGAACACTGAAGCTTTCTTT
CASRLMGRMNTEAFF
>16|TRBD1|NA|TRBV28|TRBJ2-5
TGTGCCAGCAGGTCCGACAGGGGGACTTGGTGGGAGACCCAGTACTTC
CASRSDRGTWWETQYF
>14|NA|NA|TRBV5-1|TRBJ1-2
TGCGCCAGCAGCTTGGGGGTGCAGGGGAACGGCTACACCTTC
CASSLGVQGNGYTF
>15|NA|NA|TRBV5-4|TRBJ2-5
TGTGCCAGCAGCGGAATCGGGGTTCTGCAAGAGACCCAGTACTTC
CASSGIGVLQETQYF
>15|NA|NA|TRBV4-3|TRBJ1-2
TGCGCCAGCAGCCAAGAAGTCTCAGGAATTTATGGCTACACCTTC
CASSQEVSGIYGYTF
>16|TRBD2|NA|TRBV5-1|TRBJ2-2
TGCGCCAGCAGCTGGTCCCTAGCGGGCGGGACCGGGGAGCTGTTTTTT
CASSWSLAGGTGELFF
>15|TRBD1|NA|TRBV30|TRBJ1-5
TGTGCCTGGAGTCCACAGGGGAATAGCAATCAGCCCCAGCATTTT
CAWSPQGNSNQPQHF
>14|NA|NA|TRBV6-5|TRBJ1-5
TGTGCCAGCAGTTACACGACAGGAGATCAGCCCCAGCATTTT
CASSYTTGDQPQHF
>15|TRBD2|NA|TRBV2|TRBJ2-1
TGTGCCAGCAGTGTATCGCGGGAGGGATACAATGAGCAGTTCTTC
CASSVSREGYNEQFF
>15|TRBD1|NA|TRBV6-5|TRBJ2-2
TGTGCCAGCCGCCCAGGGGGCGCGAACACCGGGGAGCTGTTTTTT
CASRPGGANTGELFF
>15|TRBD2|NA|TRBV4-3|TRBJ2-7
TGCGCCAGCAGCCCCTCAGCGGGAGGGATGTACGAGCAGTACTTC
CASSPSAGGMYEQYF
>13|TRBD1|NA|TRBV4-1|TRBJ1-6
TGCGCCAGCAGCCACCCGGACAGGTCACCCCTCCACTTT
CASSHPDRSPLHF